The rows below give T cell receptor beta chains drawn from one sample of a study of shared clonotypes between healthy human individuals. Data came from immunoSEQ multiplex PCR; TCRdb stores just in-frame clones and leaves some out. Of about 2.1 million clones listed, just over 90% were seen once; the top ten hold 1.5% to 2%. The sample consisted of naive CD8+ T cells from PBMCs. The receptors shown here come from a young man in good health. Some clones in this sample may be carry-over from other donors' samples. The CDR3 runs from the conserved cysteine through the conserved F or W. The order of the fields is D gene, clone size, J gene, V gene, CDR3 protein, CDR3 DNA. A D gene is named only where the DNA matches it firmly. Only part of the rows carry a size: once, few, many, or a class if the clone is expanded.

-	-	TRBJ1-2	TRBV5-4	CASSPGGGGGYTF	TGTGCCAGCAGCCCCGGTGGTGGAGGAGGCTACACCTTC
TRBD2	-	TRBJ2-1	TRBV13	CASSGTINEQFF	TGTGCCAGCAGCGGGACTATCAATGAGCAGTTCTTC
-	-	TRBJ2-5	TRBV28	CASSPARARGGETQYF	TGTGCCAGCAGTCCAGCGAGGGCCCGTGGGGGAGAGACCCAGTACTTC
-	-	TRBJ2-2	TRBV4-3	CASSQDGLPGELFF	TGCGCCAGCAGCCAAGACGGACTTCCCGGGGAGCTGTTTTTT
TRBD1	-	TRBJ1-1	TRBV9	CASSPGDSEAFF	TGTGCCAGCAGCCCGGGGGACAGCGAAGCTTTCTTT
-	few	TRBJ2-2	TRBV6-6	CASSPRTVVATGELFF	TGTGCCAGCAGCCCCCGGACGGTGGTAGCCACCGGGGAGCTGTTTTTT
TRBD2	-	TRBJ2-1	TRBV10-3	CAISEGPRGPASGRTYNEQFF	TGTGCCATCAGTGAGGGACCCAGGGGGCCGGCTAGCGGGAGGACGTACAATGAGCAGTTCTTC
-	-	TRBJ1-3	TRBV9	CASSVVPADSGNTIYF	TGTGCCAGCAGCGTAGTCCCCGCCGACTCTGGAAACACCATATATTTT
TRBD2	-	TRBJ2-2	TRBV27	CASSSSSSTSGSWGELFF	TGTGCCAGCAGCTCCTCTTCCTCGACTAGCGGGAGCTGGGGGGAGCTGTTTTTT
TRBD2	-	TRBJ2-7	TRBV4-1	CATGLAGAQEQYF	TGCGCCACCGGACTAGCGGGAGCTCAAGAGCAGTACTTC
-	-	TRBJ2-5	TRBV5-4	CASSPTKETQYF	TGTGCCAGCAGCCCGACTAAGGAGACCCAGTACTTC
-	-	TRBJ2-3	TRBV2	CARGDRTAPRSTDTQYF	TGTGCCAGGGGTGATAGGACAGCGCCACGTAGCACAGATACGCAGTATTTT
-	-	TRBJ2-7	TRBV9	CASSVGGIGYEQYF	TGTGCCAGCAGCGTAGGGGGAATCGGCTACGAGCAGTACTTC
-	few	TRBJ1-1	TRBV28	CASSPPRNTEAFF	TGTGCCAGCAGTCCTCCCCGGAACACTGAAGCTTTCTTT
-	-	TRBJ2-1	TRBV5-1	CASSATEGEVNEQFF	TGCGCCAGCAGCGCGACAGAAGGAGAGGTCAATGAGCAGTTCTTC
-	-	TRBJ1-5	TRBV27	CASSLSVREEPQHF	TGTGCCAGCAGTTTGTCTGTGCGGGAAGAGCCCCAGCATTTT
-	-	TRBJ2-3	TRBV4-3	CASSQGRGPGGDTQYF	TGCGCCAGCAGCCAAGGAAGGGGGCCGGGGGGTGATACGCAGTATTTT
TRBD1	-	TRBJ2-7	TRBV6-5	CASSPRDRPPYEQYF	TGTGCCAGCAGCCCGAGGGACAGGCCACCCTACGAGCAGTACTTC
TRBD2	-	TRBJ2-1	TRBV11-2	CASRRGAGVYNEQFF	TGTGCCAGCAGGAGAGGCGCGGGGGTCTACAATGAGCAGTTCTTC
-	-	TRBJ2-7	TRBV28	CASSPAIGGGYEQYF	TGTGCCAGCAGCCCAGCAATCGGGGGCGGTTACGAGCAGTACTTC
-	-	TRBJ1-1	TRBV15	CATSRGGSNTEAFF	TGTGCCACCAGCAGAGGGGGCAGTAACACTGAAGCTTTCTTT
-	-	TRBJ2-7	TRBV4-1	CASSQVRGLEFYEQYF	TGCGCCAGCAGCCAAGTCCGGGGACTGGAATTCTACGAGCAGTACTTC
-	once	TRBJ2-7	TRBV10-3	CAISEVAGSYEQYF	TGTGCCATCAGTGAGGTTGCGGGTTCCTACGAGCAGTACTTC
-	once	TRBJ1-1	TRBV27	CASSLSGSGTEAFF	TGTGCCAGCAGTTTATCGGGGAGCGGCACTGAAGCTTTCTTT
-	-	TRBJ2-5	TRBV28	CASSLQEGDLSETQYF	TGTGCCAGCAGTTTACAGGAGGGAGACCTATCGGAGACCCAGTACTTC
TRBD1	-	TRBJ2-7	TRBV28	CASSFVGQGAGEQYF	TGTGCCAGCAGTTTTGTTGGTCAGGGGGCGGGCGAGCAGTACTTC
-	-	TRBJ2-4	TRBV7-9	CASSLPGDARAKNIQYF	TGTGCCAGCAGCTTACCCGGGGACGCACGAGCCAAAAACATTCAGTACTTC
TRBD1	-	TRBJ2-7	TRBV4-1	CASSGPGQGNSGYEQYF	TGCGCCAGCAGCGGTCCGGGACAGGGTAATTCGGGTTACGAGCAGTACTTC
-	once	TRBJ2-1	TRBV9	CASSLWSQELTYNEQFF	TGTGCCAGCAGCCTCTGGTCGCAAGAACTAACCTACAATGAGCAGTTCTTC
-	-	TRBJ2-1	TRBV14	CASSQLRDEQFF	TGTGCCAGCAGCCAACTAAGAGATGAGCAGTTCTTC
TRBD2	-	TRBJ2-7	TRBV4-1	CASSHTSGALLYEQYF	TGCGCCAGCAGCCATACTAGCGGGGCCCTTCTCTACGAGCAGTACTTC
-	-	TRBJ2-7	TRBV27	CASTTGVAYEQYF	TGTGCCAGTACGACAGGAGTCGCCTACGAGCAGTACTTC
-	-	TRBJ1-2	TRBV4-3	CASSQDRGSFYGYTF	TGCGCCAGCAGCCAAGACCGGGGCTCATTCTACGGCTACACCTTC
TRBD1	-	TRBJ1-3	TRBV28	CASSSHRTGTGNTIYF	TGTGCCAGCAGTTCCCACCGGACAGGGACTGGAAACACCATATATTTT
-	-	TRBJ1-1	TRBV27	CASRRGGNTEAFF	TGTGCCAGCAGACGGGGGGGGAACACTGAAGCTTTCTTT
TRBD2	-	TRBJ2-2	TRBV5-1	CASSFPLAGNRNTGELFF	TGCGCCAGCAGCTTCCCTCTAGCGGGAAACCGGAACACCGGGGAGCTGTTTTTT
TRBD2	-	TRBJ2-3	TRBV7-8	CASSDPGLATDTQYF	TGTGCCAGCAGCGATCCGGGACTAGCCACAGATACGCAGTATTTT
TRBD2	-	TRBJ2-1	TRBV7-6	CASSFLAGGTEQFF	TGTGCCAGCAGCTTTCTAGCGGGAGGGACTGAGCAGTTCTTC
TRBD1	-	TRBJ2-7	TRBV7-2	CASGQGISYEQYF	TGTGCCAGCGGACAGGGAATCTCCTACGAGCAGTACTTC